This T cell receptor (beta chain) was identified in a study of T cells expressing NK-cell markers. Study in general: Repertoire data for TCR beta were derived from sorted T cells (CD3+CD56+NKG2C+, CD3+CD56+NKG2C- and CD3+CD56-NKG2C+). Study outcomes and limitations: Whether the expanded NKG2C+ T cell clones recognized HCMV remained unclear. A range of roughly 1.0-8% of CD8+ T cells consisted of dominant NKG2C+ clonotypes in a handful of donors.

Template switching by 5'RACE with UMIs generated the TCR beta cDNA. TCRdb re-called the 5' RACE reads; every CDR3 protein appears as one record, without DNA. The sample data list fewer than 300,000 distinct CDR3 sequences. A note on this clonotype: The target antigen is unknown.

CDR3 length: 17 amino acids. The V gene's germline CDR1 is DFQATT and CDR2 SNEGSKA (reference sequence). The clonotype originates from a woman aged 18 to 75 in good health. This chain connects TRBV20-1 to TRBJ2-7; TCRdb selects TRBD2, and the lack of DNA leaves this call unchecked. Sequences were obtained from blood T cells: a sorted CD56 or NKG2C T cell subset, CD4+ or CD8+ T cells, or bulk PBMC T cells (not recorded which). This chain's CDR3 is CSDSSGLAGDTSYEQYF.